The present TCR beta chain was sequenced within a study of T cells in Graves' hyperthyroidism and ophthalmopathy. RNA transcripts provided the source from which TCR beta CDR3 regions were amplified. First-round RT-PCR targeting the TCR CDR3 was performed with the HTBI primer set. MiXCR, applied by TCRdb to the multiplex PCR reads, yields one record per CDR3 protein. This sample has 300,000 or so distinct CDR3 sequences, with around 17% found just once. Points from the study as a whole: The blood repertoire included most of the expanded thyroid clonotypes above 0.001.

The V end lost 2 bases, the J end lost 7 bases, and 15 bases lay between the germline ends. This CDR3 comprises 14 residues. The germline V gene has CDR1 DFQATT and CDR2 SNEGSKA (reference sequence). Roughly 9.1 ml of fresh peripheral blood supplied the PBMCs. This clonotype was observed at least ten times. Antigen: not known. The rearrangement uses TRBV20-1 and TRBJ2-1; possible D gene TRBD2, 7 bases. This TCR derives from a man aged 30 to 39 with Graves' hyperthyroidism. The sample was blood. The CDR3 region is CSARWGGATNEQFF. The CDR3 DNA reads TGCAGTGCTAGATGGGGGGGCGCAACTAATGAGCAGTTCTTC.